This entry features one TCR beta chain sequence. Antigen specificity is unknown. The data are from a study of CD8+CD57+ T cells in acquired aplastic anemia. About the research overall: Sorted CD4+ and CD8+ cells gave an average of about 3 ug of DNA.

Findings of the study overall: The number of CD8+ CDR3 sequences shared by patients and controls was twenty-nine. For CD8+ Simpson's diversity, patients and controls showed no significant difference.

Profiles of TCR beta VDJ and CDR3 were generated from a genomic DNA template. TCRdb reprocessed the reads via MiXCR and lists one record per CDR3 protein. The table lists under 150,000 distinct CDR3 sequences, 40% to 45% of them singletons. The CDR3 sequence is 13 residues long. V was clipped by 2 bases and J by 4 bases; unmatched bases: 0. Germline V gene lookup returns CDR1 WNHNN and CDR2 SYGVQD (reference sequence). The receptor comes from a human donor in good health, serving as a control. The chain recombines TRBV10-1 with TRBJ1-2; TRBD1 aligns across 8 bases. Sequenced sample: sorted CD4+, CD8+, or CD8+CD57+ T cells (not recorded which) from PBMCs. The CDR3 reads CASSETGGYGYTF. For the CDR3, the DNA is TGCGCCAGCAGTGAGACAGGGGGCTATGGCTACACCTTC.